This is a list of T cell receptor beta chains from one sample in a study of T-cell reconstitution after alpha-beta-depleted transplantation in children. TCRdb ran MiXCR on the PCR reads and lists one entry per CDR3 protein. The profile shows some 840,000 distinct CDR3 sequences, 16% of them singletons. The sequences come from PBMCs, mostly from graft donor cells, collected 360 days after TCRalphabeta/CD19-depleted stem cell transplant. These receptors were taken from a male patient between 10 and 17 years old who had a stem cell transplant for acute lymphoblastic leukemia, so the T cells may come from the graft donor. Each CDR3 is given with its conserved first and last residue. A D gene is named only where the DNA matches it firmly. Size is stated for part of the rows, as once, few or many counts, or as a class when the clone is expanded.

>TRBJ1-1|TRBV7-6|TRBD1|NA
TGTGCCAGCAGCTACGACAGGGGAAGGGGGAACACTGAAGCTTTCTTT
CASSYDRGRGNTEAFF
>TRBJ2-5|TRBV2|TRBD2|few
TGTGCCAGCAGGGCGGGACTAGCGGTCCAAGAGACCCAGTACTTC
CASRAGLAVQETQYF
>TRBJ1-1|TRBV3-1|NA|NA
TGTGCCAGCAGCCAAGATTGGGCGAACACTGAAGCTTTCTTT
CASSQDWANTEAFF
>TRBJ2-7|TRBV12-3/TRBV12-4|NA|many
TGTGCCAGCAGTTTAGGGAAGATTAGCTCCTACGAGCAGTACTTC
CASSLGKISSYEQYF
>TRBJ2-7|TRBV29-1|TRBD2|NA
TGCAGCGGAACTAGCGGGCCCTACGAGCAGTACTTC
CSGTSGPYEQYF
>TRBJ2-7|TRBV7-9|TRBD2|NA
TGTGCCAGCAGCCCCTCTGGGCTAGCGGTATACGAGCAGTACTTC
CASSPSGLAVYEQYF
>TRBJ2-1|TRBV5-1|TRBD2|NA
TGCGCCAGCAGCTTGGGGACTAGCGAATACAATGAGCAGTTCTTC
CASSLGTSEYNEQFF
>TRBJ2-1|TRBV24-1|NA|NA
TGTGCCACCAGTCGACAGGTCAGCTCCTACAATGAGCAGTTCTTC
CATSRQVSSYNEQFF
>TRBJ2-7|TRBV5-1|TRBD2|few
TGCGCCAGCAGCTTGGAGCCGACTAGCGGTTTTTCCTACGAGCAGTACTTC
CASSLEPTSGFSYEQYF
>TRBJ2-7|TRBV3-1|TRBD2|NA
TGTGCCTCCACCCAGCGGGGGGCTTCGAGGGAGCAGTACTTC
CASTQRGASREQYF
>TRBJ2-1|TRBV7-3|NA|NA
TGTGCCAGCAGCTTAGGGGCTAGCTTCTACAATGAGCAGTTCTTC
CASSLGASFYNEQFF
>TRBJ2-5|TRBV5-1|NA|NA
TGCGCCAGCAGCTTGATCTATAGTTCCACCCAAGAGACCCAGTACTTC
CASSLIYSSTQETQYF
>TRBJ1-3|TRBV12-3/TRBV12-4|NA|many
TGTGCCAGCAGTGGCAGGGATCTGGGAAACACCATATATTTT
CASSGRDLGNTIYF
>TRBJ2-1|TRBV23-1|TRBD2|NA
TGCGCCAGCAGTCAATCAGCTAGCGGTTTTAACAATGAGCAGTTCTTC
CASSQSASGFNNEQFF
>TRBJ2-2|TRBV6-1|NA|NA
TGTGCCAGCTGGATGGCTAGTATGGCCGGGGAGCTGTTTTTT
CASWMASMAGELFF
>TRBJ2-7|TRBV12-3/TRBV12-4|NA|few
TGTGCCAGCAGTCTCTACCCGGAGGTCTCCTACGAGCAGTACTTC
CASSLYPEVSYEQYF
>TRBJ2-7|TRBV5-1|TRBD2|few
TGCGCCAGCAGCCGCCTTGCCGGGGCTAGCGGGAGGGAATACGAGCAGTACTTC
CASSRLAGASGREYEQYF
>TRBJ1-4|TRBV12-3/TRBV12-4|NA|NA
TGTGCCAGCAGTTTAGCAGGGACAACTAATGAAAAACTGTTTTTT
CASSLAGTTNEKLFF
>TRBJ2-5|TRBV27|TRBD1|NA
TGTGCCAGCAGTCCGCCCAACAGGGGGCAAGAGACCCAGTACTTC
CASSPPNRGQETQYF
>TRBJ2-3|TRBV20-1|NA|few
TGCAGTGCTAGAGTAGGTTGGGGGAGCCGCACAGATACGCAGTATTTT
CSARVGWGSRTDTQYF
>TRBJ2-7|TRBV7-8|NA|NA
TGTGCCAGCAGCCGAGAGGGCATCGAGCAGTACTTC
CASSREGIEQYF
>TRBJ2-5|TRBV20-1|NA|few
TGCAGTACAAGACTGGATATGGGAGAGACCCAGTACTTC
CSTRLDMGETQYF
>TRBJ1-2|TRBV13|TRBD1|NA
TGTGCCAGCAGTTCTCCGGGACAGGGGGCATGGGGCTACACCTTC
CASSSPGQGAWGYTF
>TRBJ2-2|TRBV7-9|NA|NA
TGTGCCAGCAGCTTTTTCCGGACAGTTAACACCGGGGAGCTGTTTTTT
CASSFFRTVNTGELFF
>TRBJ2-7|TRBV5-4|NA|NA
TGTGCCAGCAGCGCGGGCCAAGAGGTAGGCTACGAGCAGTACTTC
CASSAGQEVGYEQYF
>TRBJ2-7|TRBV18|NA|few
TGTGCCAGCTCACCGGGGAGACAGGGACTAGGAAGGCTGTACTTC
CASSPGRQGLGRLYF
>TRBJ2-2|TRBV3-1|TRBD2|few
TGTGCCAGCAGCCACAGACTAGCGGGAGTAGGGACCGGGGAGCTGTTTTTT
CASSHRLAGVGTGELFF
>TRBJ2-5|TRBV2|TRBD2|NA
TGTGCCAGCAGTTACGGGAGGGGGGTGCGAGAGACCCAGTACTTC
CASSYGRGVRETQYF
>TRBJ2-1|TRBV6-2/TRBV6-3|NA|few
TGTGCCAGCACGTCTTGGGGACATAGAGAGGACAATGAGCAGTTCTTC
CASTSWGHREDNEQFF
>TRBJ2-7|TRBV7-6|NA|NA
TGTGCCAGCAGCTTAGCCAATTTTGGACGGGTACCAGTGGGGTACGAGCAGTACTTC
CASSLANFGRVPVGYEQYF
>TRBJ1-1|TRBV29-1|TRBD1|few
TGCAGCGTTTCGGTCAGGACAGGGTATTCCGTGAACACTGAAGCTTTCTTT
CSVSVRTGYSVNTEAFF
>TRBJ2-1|TRBV13|TRBD2|NA
TGTGCCAGCAGCTGGGGGACTAGCGGTTTCTCCTACAATGAGCAGTTCTTC
CASSWGTSGFSYNEQFF
>TRBJ2-3|TRBV20-1|NA|NA
TGCAGTGCGTACCGAGGGAGTGGACCAGATACGCAGTATTTT
CSAYRGSGPDTQYF
>TRBJ2-3|TRBV7-8|NA|few
TGTGCCAGCAGCCTAGAATTCGGGACAATAGATACGCAGTATTTT
CASSLEFGTIDTQYF
>TRBJ2-1|TRBV27|TRBD1|few
TGTGCCAGCAGTTTACCGGTGACAGGGAGAGGGGAGCAGTTCTTC
CASSLPVTGRGEQFF
>TRBJ2-1|TRBV7-8|NA|NA
TGTGCCAGCAGCTTAGCTCTAGGGGACTACAATGAGCAGTTCTTC
CASSLALGDYNEQFF
>TRBJ2-7|TRBV29-1|NA|few
TGCAGCGGGGGCCTATCCTACGAGCAGTACTTC
CSGGLSYEQYF
>TRBJ2-1|TRBV10-3|NA|NA
TGTGCCATCAGTGAGCCTCGCTCCTCCAATGAGCAGTTCTTC
CAISEPRSSNEQFF
>TRBJ2-3|TRBV7-9|TRBD1|NA
TGTGCCAGCAGCTGGCCGCCGGGACAGGGGGTCTTGGATACGCAGTATTTT
CASSWPPGQGVLDTQYF
>TRBJ2-1|TRBV27|TRBD2|few
TGTGCCAGCAGGCGTCCCCCCGGGACTAGCTCCTACAATGAGCAGTTCTTC
CASRRPPGTSSYNEQFF
>TRBJ2-4|TRBV6-2/TRBV6-3|NA|many
TGTGCCAGCAGTTACTCTCTAGTTTCTCAGTACTTC
CASSYSLVSQYF
>TRBJ2-7|TRBV7-9|NA|many
TGTGCCAGCACCCCGGTTGGACCCTACGAGCAGTACTTC
CASTPVGPYEQYF
>TRBJ2-3|TRBV7-2|NA|few
TGTGCCAGCAGCTTAGCGGTACGGGGGCGCTACCAAGATACGCAGTATTTT
CASSLAVRGRYQDTQYF
>TRBJ2-2|TRBV11-2|TRBD1|many
TGTGCCAGCAGCGGGTTACAGGGGCACGGGGAGCTGTTTTTT
CASSGLQGHGELFF
>TRBJ2-7|TRBV12-3/TRBV12-4|NA|few
TGTGCCAGCAGTTTCAAGGGGGACTACGAGCAGTACTTC
CASSFKGDYEQYF
>TRBJ2-3|TRBV2|NA|NA
TGTGCCAGCAGTGACCGAAACAGGGCCACAGATACGCAGTATTTT
CASSDRNRATDTQYF
>TRBJ1-4|TRBV30|TRBD1|NA
TGTGCCTGGAGCCCTGGACAGGGGGTTGAAAAACTGTTTTTT
CAWSPGQGVEKLFF
>TRBJ1-1|TRBV7-6|NA|few
TGTGCCAGCAGCTTAGCGCTTGTCAGGGGAGGTCCTGAAGCTTTCTTT
CASSLALVRGGPEAFF
>TRBJ2-3|TRBV27|TRBD1|NA
TGTGCCAGCAGTTTAAGGCGGACAGGGGATGGCACAGATACGCAGTATTTT
CASSLRRTGDGTDTQYF
>TRBJ1-2|TRBV12-3/TRBV12-4|TRBD1|NA
TGTGCCAGCTCGGGACAGGTTCCCCCTAACTATGGCTACACCTTC
CASSGQVPPNYGYTF
>TRBJ2-3|TRBV18|TRBD2|few
TGTGCCAGCTCACCTGTAGTCCGACTAGCGAGCACAGATACGCAGTATTTT
CASSPVVRLASTDTQYF
>TRBJ2-1|TRBV29-1|TRBD2|NA
TGCAGCCTAACTAGCGGAACCTACAATGAGCAGTTCTTC
CSLTSGTYNEQFF
>TRBJ2-7|TRBV29-1|NA|few
TGCAGCGTGCCCACCTACGAGCAGTACTTC
CSVPTYEQYF
>TRBJ2-3|TRBV11-2|NA|NA
TGTGCCAGCAGCTTACAAGCGGCTAGCACAGATACGCAGTATTTT
CASSLQAASTDTQYF
>TRBJ2-3|TRBV27|NA|NA
TGTGCCAGCAAAGCGGGACAGGAAATCACAGATACGCAGTATTTT
CASKAGQEITDTQYF
>TRBJ2-1|TRBV24-1|NA|once
TGTGCCACCGAGACTTCTTCCTACAATGAGCAGTTCTTC
CATETSSYNEQFF
>TRBJ2-1|TRBV10-1|NA|NA
TGCGCCAGCAGGTTCGGGATCTACAATGAGCAGTTCTTC
CASRFGIYNEQFF
>TRBJ2-7|TRBV12-3/TRBV12-4|NA|many
TGTGCCAGCAGGCAGGGTTACGAGCAGTACTTC
CASRQGYEQYF
>TRBJ2-3|TRBV7-9|NA|many
TGTGCCAGCAGCCCACCACTACTCACAGATACGCAGTATTTT
CASSPPLLTDTQYF